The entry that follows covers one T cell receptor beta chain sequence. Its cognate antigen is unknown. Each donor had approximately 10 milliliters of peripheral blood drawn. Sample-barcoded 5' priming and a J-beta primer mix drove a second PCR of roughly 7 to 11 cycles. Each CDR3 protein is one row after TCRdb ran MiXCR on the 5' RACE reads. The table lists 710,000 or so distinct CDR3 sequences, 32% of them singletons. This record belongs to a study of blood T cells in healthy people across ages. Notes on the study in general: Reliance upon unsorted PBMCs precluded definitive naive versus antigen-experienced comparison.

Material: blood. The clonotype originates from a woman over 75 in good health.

CDR3: CASSNAGAGNTIYF. The CDR3 coding sequence is TGCGCCAGCAGCAATGCAGGGGCTGGAAACACCATATATTTT. The V and J genes are TRBV5-1 and TRBJ1-3; tentative D call: TRBD1 (6 bases). V was trimmed by 4 bases and J by 2 bases, leaving 10 bases between them. This CDR3 spans 14 amino acids. Germline loops: CDR1 SGHRS, CDR2 YFSETQ.